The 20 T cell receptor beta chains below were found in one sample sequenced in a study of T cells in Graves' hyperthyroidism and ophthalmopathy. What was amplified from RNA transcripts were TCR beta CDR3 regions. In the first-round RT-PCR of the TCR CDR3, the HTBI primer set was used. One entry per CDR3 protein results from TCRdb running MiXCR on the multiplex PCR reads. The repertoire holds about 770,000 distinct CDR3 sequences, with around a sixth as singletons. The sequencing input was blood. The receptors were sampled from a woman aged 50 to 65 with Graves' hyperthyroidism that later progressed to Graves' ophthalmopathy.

The CDR3 DNA reads TGTGCCAGCAGTTTAGAGGACAGGGGTGGCTTCGACGAGCAGTACTTC. Its protein product is CASSLEDRGGFDEQYF. J is TRBJ2-7 and V is TRBV12-3 or TRBV12-4; the match to TRBD1 covers 9 bases. The CDR3 is 16 amino acids. J lost 5 bases, V lost 1 base, and 9 bases had no gene match.

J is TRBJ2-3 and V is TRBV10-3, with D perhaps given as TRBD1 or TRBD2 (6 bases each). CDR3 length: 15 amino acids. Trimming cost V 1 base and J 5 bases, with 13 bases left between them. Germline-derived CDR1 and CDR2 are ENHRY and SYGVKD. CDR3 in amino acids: CAISEYSGAEDTQYF. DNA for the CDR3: TGTGCCATCAGTGAGTACTCGGGGGCTGAAGATACGCAGTATTTT.

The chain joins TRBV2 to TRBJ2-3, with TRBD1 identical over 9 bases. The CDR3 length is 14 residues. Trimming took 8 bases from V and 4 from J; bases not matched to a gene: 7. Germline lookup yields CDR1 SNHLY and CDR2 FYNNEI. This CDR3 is CASPGQGGADTQYF. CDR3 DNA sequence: TGTGCCAGCCCGGGACAGGGAGGGGCAGATACGCAGTATTTT.

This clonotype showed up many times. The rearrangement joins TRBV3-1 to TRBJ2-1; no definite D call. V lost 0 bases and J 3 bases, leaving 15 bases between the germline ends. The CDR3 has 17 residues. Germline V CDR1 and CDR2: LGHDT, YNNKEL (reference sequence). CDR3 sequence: CASSQDLTDGRYNEQFF. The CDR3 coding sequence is TGTGCCAGCAGCCAAGATCTGACCGACGGTCGCTACAATGAGCAGTTCTTC.

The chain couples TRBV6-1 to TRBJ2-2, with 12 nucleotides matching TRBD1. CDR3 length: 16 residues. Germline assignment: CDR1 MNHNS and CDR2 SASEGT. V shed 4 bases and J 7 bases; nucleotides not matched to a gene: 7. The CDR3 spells CASSAPGQGAIGELFF. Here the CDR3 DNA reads TGTGCCAGCAGTGCACCGGGACAGGGGGCGATCGGGGAGCTGTTTTTT.

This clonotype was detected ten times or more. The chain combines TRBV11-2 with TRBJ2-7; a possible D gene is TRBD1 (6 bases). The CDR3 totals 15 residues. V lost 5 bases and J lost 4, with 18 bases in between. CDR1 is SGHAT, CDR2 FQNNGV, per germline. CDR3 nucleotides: TGTGCCAGCAGCGGATTACAGGGAGTGGGGTACGAGCAGTACTTC. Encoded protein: CASSGLQGVGYEQYF.

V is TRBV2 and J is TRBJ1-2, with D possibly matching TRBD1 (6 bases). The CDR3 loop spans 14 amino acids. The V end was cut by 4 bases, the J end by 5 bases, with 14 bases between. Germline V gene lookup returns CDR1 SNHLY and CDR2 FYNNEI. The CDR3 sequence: CASSGSGAQYGYTF. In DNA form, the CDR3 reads TGTGCCAGCAGTGGTTCAGGGGCTCAATATGGCTACACCTTC.

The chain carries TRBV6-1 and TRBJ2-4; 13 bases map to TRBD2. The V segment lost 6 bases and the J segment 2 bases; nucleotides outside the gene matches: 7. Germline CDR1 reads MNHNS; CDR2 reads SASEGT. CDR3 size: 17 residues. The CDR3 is CASRLAGGQVSKNIQYF. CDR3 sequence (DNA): TGTGCCAGCAGACTAGCGGGGGGGCAAGTATCCAAAAACATTCAGTACTTC.

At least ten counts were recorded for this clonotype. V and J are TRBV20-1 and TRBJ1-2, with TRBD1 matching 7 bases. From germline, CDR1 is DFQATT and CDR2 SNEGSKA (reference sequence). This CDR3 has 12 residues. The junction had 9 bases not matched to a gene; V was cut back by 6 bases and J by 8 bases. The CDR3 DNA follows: TGCAGTGCAAGACAGGGTTTGGGGGGCTACACCTTC. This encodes CSARQGLGGYTF.

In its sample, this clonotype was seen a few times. The CDR3 loop is CASSLSYHTDTQYF. The DNA for the CDR3 is TGTGCCAGCAGTTTAAGCTATCACACAGATACGCAGTATTTT. The rearrangement uses TRBV27 and TRBJ2-3; D is ambiguous. Looked up from germline, CDR1 is MNHEY and CDR2 is SMNVEV (reference sequence). This CDR3 region has 14 residues. The V gene lost 2 bases and the J gene lost 2 bases, with 8 bases spanning the gap.

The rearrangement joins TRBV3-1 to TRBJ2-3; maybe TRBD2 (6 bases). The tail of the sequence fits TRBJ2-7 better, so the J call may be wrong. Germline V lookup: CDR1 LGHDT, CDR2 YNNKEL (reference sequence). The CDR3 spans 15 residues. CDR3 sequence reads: CASSHNLATTDTQYF. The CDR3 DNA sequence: TGTGCCAGCAGCCATAACCTAGCGACCACAGATACGCAGTACTTC.

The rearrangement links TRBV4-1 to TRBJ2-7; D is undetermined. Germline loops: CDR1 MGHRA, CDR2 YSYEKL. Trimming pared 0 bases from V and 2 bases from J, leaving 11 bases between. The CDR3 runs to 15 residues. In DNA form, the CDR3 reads TGCGCCAGCAGCCAAGATAACCTCTTGGCCTACGAGCAGTACTTC. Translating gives CASSQDNLLAYEQYF.

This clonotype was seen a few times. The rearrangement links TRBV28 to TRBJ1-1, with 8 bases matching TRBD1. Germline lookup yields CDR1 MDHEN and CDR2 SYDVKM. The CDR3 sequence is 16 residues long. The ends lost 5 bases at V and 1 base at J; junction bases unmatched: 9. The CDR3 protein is CASSRAGGAQNTEAFF. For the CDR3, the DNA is TGTGCCAGCAGTCGGGCAGGGGGCGCCCAGAACACTGAAGCTTTCTTT.

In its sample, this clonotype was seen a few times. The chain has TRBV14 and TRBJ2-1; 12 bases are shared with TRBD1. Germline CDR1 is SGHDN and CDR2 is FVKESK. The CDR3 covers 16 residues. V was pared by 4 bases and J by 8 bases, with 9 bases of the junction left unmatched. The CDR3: CASSPRRGQGADEQFF. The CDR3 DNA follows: TGTGCCAGCAGCCCACGCCGGGGACAGGGGGCGGATGAGCAGTTCTTC. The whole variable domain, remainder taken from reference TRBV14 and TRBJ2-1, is EAGVTQFPSHSVIEKGQTVTLRCDPISGHDNLYWYRRVMGKEIKFLLHFVKESKQDESGMPNNRFLAERTGGTYSTLKVQPAELEDSGVYFCASSPRRGQGADEQFFGPGTRLTVL.

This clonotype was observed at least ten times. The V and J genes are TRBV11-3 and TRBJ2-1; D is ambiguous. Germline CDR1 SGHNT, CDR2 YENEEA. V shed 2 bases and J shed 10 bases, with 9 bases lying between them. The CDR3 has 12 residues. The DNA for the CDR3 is TGTGCCAGCAGCTTAACGGCACGGGAGCAGTTCTTC. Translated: CASSLTAREQFF.

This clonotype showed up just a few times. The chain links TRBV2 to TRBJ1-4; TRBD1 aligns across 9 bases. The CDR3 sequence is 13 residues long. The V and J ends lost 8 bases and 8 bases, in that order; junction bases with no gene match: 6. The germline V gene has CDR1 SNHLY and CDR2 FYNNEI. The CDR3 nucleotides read TGTGCCAGCCTGGACAGGGGACGCGAAAAACTGTTTTTT. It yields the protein CASLDRGREKLFF.

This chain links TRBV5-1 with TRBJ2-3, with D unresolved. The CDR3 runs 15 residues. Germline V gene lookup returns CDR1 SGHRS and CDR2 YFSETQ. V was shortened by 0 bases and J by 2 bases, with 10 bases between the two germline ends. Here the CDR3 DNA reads TGCGCCAGCAGCTTGGGAGAAGTACTCACAGATACGCAGTATTTT. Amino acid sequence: CASSLGEVLTDTQYF.

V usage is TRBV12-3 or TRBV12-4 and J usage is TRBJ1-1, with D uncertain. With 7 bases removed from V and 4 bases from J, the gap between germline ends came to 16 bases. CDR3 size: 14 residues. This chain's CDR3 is CASNRPDLATEAFF. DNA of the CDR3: TGTGCCAGCAACCGTCCGGACTTGGCCACTGAAGCTTTCTTT.

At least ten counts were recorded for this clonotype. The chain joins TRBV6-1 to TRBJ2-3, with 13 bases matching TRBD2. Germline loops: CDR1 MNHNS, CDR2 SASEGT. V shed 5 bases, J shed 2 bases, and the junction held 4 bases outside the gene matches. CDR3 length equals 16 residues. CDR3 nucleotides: TGTGCCAGCAGTCGCGGACTAGCGGGGGACACAGATACGCAGTATTTT. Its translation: CASSRGLAGDTDTQYF.

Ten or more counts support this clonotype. The CDR3 DNA sequence: TGTGCCAGCAACACCATGGGGGCGAACACTGAAGCTTTCTTT. Protein product: CASNTMGANTEAFF. The chain joins TRBV3-1 to TRBJ1-1, with D perhaps TRBD1 (6 bases). Germline V gene sequence: CDR1 LGHDT, CDR2 YNNKEL (reference sequence). The V and J ends lost 7 bases and 1 base respectively, with 13 bases between them. The CDR3 is 14 amino acids.